The 16 T cell receptor beta chains listed next were all sequenced from one sample in a study of Ad26.COV2.S vaccination and SARS-CoV-2 variants. The treatment here: approximately 18 received Ad26.COV2.S at low or high dose, single or two shots; about 5 received placebo; per-sample allocation not given. Collection of samples fell on day 63 after the first vaccine or placebo injection. TCRdb's copy holds only in-frame clones and misses some; the assay was immunoSEQ multiplex PCR. The sample gives hundreds of thousands of clones, roughly nine tenths of which show up once; around 2.5% is in the top ten. Material: peripheral blood, obtained in a trial of Ad26.COV2.S vaccine versus placebo. Every receptor here comes from a person aged 18-60 years who received the Ad26.COV2.S COVID-19 vaccine or a placebo.

V usage is TRBV24-1 and J usage is TRBJ2-1; 7 bases map to TRBD1. The CDR3 has 15 residues. V lost 6 bases and J lost 1; bases outside the gene matches: 5. Germline V lookup: CDR1 KGHDR, CDR2 SFDVKD. CDR3 coding DNA: TGTGCCACCAGTAAGGGGGCCGGTTCCTACAATGAGCAGTTCTTC. It specifies CATSKGAGSYNEQFF.

The rearrangement uses TRBV4-3 and TRBJ2-1, with D perhaps being TRBD1 or TRBD2 (6 bases each). The V gene's germline CDR1 is LGHNA and CDR2 YSLEER. This CDR3 contains 15 residues. Trimming stripped 2 bases from V and 6 bases from J, with 14 bases between. CDR3 sequence: CASSQLAGHINEQFF. In DNA form, the CDR3 reads TGCGCCAGCAGCCAACTCGCGGGACATATCAATGAGCAGTTCTTC.

The V gene is TRBV27, the J gene TRBJ1-4; D possibly corresponds to TRBD1 (5 bases). V lost 3 bases and J 3 bases, leaving 14 bases between the germline ends. Looked up from germline, CDR1 is MNHEY and CDR2 is SMNVEV (reference sequence). The CDR3 has 16 residues. The CDR3 bases are TGTGCCAGCAGTTTTAAAACATGGGGGGCTAATGAAAAACTGTTTTTT. Its translation is CASSFKTWGANEKLFF.

CDR3 nucleotides: TGCGCCAGCAGCTTGGAGGGACAGGGAACTTCACCCCTCCACTTT. It translates to CASSLEGQGTSPLHF. V gene TRBV5-1 combines with J gene TRBJ1-6; 9 bases are a match to TRBD1. The trim removed 0 bases at V and 9 bases at J, leaving 4 bases unmatched. The CDR3 consists of 15 residues. The germline gives CDR1 SGHRS, CDR2 YFSETQ.

The CDR3 DNA follows: TGTGCCAGCAGCATTCAGGGAATGGGCAACACCGGGGAGCTGTTTTTT. Its translation is CASSIQGMGNTGELFF. V and J are TRBV7-3 and TRBJ2-2, with D perhaps matching TRBD1 (5 bases). This CDR3 is 16 amino acids long. Germline-derived CDR1 and CDR2 are SGHTA and FQGTGA. V was pared by 5 bases and J by 2 bases, with 15 bases between.

V usage is TRBV7-3 and J usage is TRBJ1-2, with TRBD1 matching over 10 bases. This CDR3 contains 14 residues. From germline, CDR1 is SGHTA and CDR2 FQGTGA. The V gene end was trimmed by 2 bases and the J gene end by 6 bases; junction bases not matched to a gene: 3. CDR3 bases: TGTGCCAGCAGCTTAGGGACAGGGGACGATGGCTACACCTTC. Translating it yields CASSLGTGDDGYTF.

This chain links TRBV9 with TRBJ1-1, with D perhaps matching TRBD1 (5 bases). Trimming stripped 4 bases from V and 4 bases from J, with 17 bases between. The CDR3 is 15 residues long. CDR1 and CDR2 (germline): SGDLS, YYNGEE. In DNA form, the CDR3 reads TGTGCCAGCAGCCCCCATGGGGCCACGCGCACTGAAGCTTTCTTT. Translation: CASSPHGATRTEAFF.

As for this clone: One junction end disagrees with the germline gene, perhaps due to a read error. The sample holds other DNA sequences that translate to the same CDR3. The chain uses TRBV5-6 and TRBJ1-1; the match to TRBD1 covers 7 bases. CDR3 size: 15 residues. The germline V gene has CDR1 SGHDT and CDR2 YYEEEE. The CDR3 sequence is CASSTRGEFNTEAFF. The CDR3, as DNA: TGTGCCAGCAGCACCAGGGGGGAATTTAACACCGAAGCTTTCTTT.

CDR3 nucleotides: TGTGCCAGCAGCTTTAACAGAGGGGCCACCCAGTACTTC. Encoded protein: CASSFNRGATQYF. The V and J genes are TRBV5-6 and TRBJ2-5; D possibly matches TRBD1 or TRBD2 (5 bases each). The CDR3 extends over 13 amino acids. Germline V gene sequence: CDR1 SGHDT, CDR2 YYEEEE. Trimming left V 2 bases short and J 8 bases short, with 13 bases between.

The rearrangement uses TRBV2 and TRBJ1-6, with 7 bases that match TRBD1. The ends lost 5 bases at V and 11 bases at J; junction bases unmatched: 12. From germline, CDR1 is SNHLY and CDR2 FYNNEI. The CDR3 extends over 15 amino acids. CDR3 protein: CASSTRGQGGTPLHF. The CDR3, as DNA: TGTGCCAGCAGTACGAGGGGCCAGGGGGGTACACCCCTCCACTTT.

The gene calls are TRBV12-3 or TRBV12-4 and TRBJ1-1; D unresolved. The CDR3 runs 13 residues. Trimming took 1 base from V and 1 from J, leaving 4 bases between them. The CDR3 protein is CASSLGTNTEAFF. CDR3 DNA: TGTGCCAGCAGTTTAGGGACGAACACTGAAGCTTTCTTT.

V gene TRBV5-1 combines with J gene TRBJ2-1; D remains ambiguous. The ends were cut back, 7 bases at V and 0 bases at J, with 8 bases in the middle. CDR3 length: 13 residues. Germline V CDR1 and CDR2: SGHRS, YFSETQ. CDR3 nucleotide sequence: TGCGCCAGCGGGTCGAGCTCCTACAATGAGCAGTTCTTC. This sequence encodes CASGSSSYNEQFF.

The chain has TRBV2 and TRBJ2-3; TRBD1 is a possible D gene (5 bases). The V gene lost 1 base and the J gene lost 1 base, with 9 bases spanning the gap. Germline CDR1 reads SNHLY; CDR2 reads FYNNEI. The CDR3 sequence is 15 residues long. In DNA form, the CDR3 reads TGTGCCAGCAGTGAAGGTGTAGGGGGCACAGATACGCAGTATTTT. Translating gives CASSEGVGGTDTQYF.

The chain links TRBV11-3 to TRBJ2-5, with TRBD1 matching over 10 bases. The CDR3 is 15 residues long. CDR1 is SGHNT and CDR2 is YENEEA in the germline V gene. V gave up 5 bases and J gave up 5 bases; unmatched junction bases: 8. The CDR3 loop is CASSAQTGGLETQYF. The CDR3 bases are TGTGCCAGCAGCGCCCAGACAGGGGGCCTGGAGACCCAGTACTTC.

The J gene is TRBJ1-5, the V gene TRBV4-3; D may be TRBD1 (6 bases). Trimming pared 4 bases from V and 4 bases from J, leaving 8 bases between. The CDR3 covers 13 residues. The germline V gene has CDR1 LGHNA and CDR2 YSLEER. As DNA, the CDR3 is TGCGCCAGCAGCCGCGACAGGAATCAGCCCCAGCATTTT. Its protein is CASSRDRNQPQHF.

This chain connects TRBV6-5 to TRBJ1-4; D call uncertain. The germline V gene has CDR1 MNHEY and CDR2 SVGAGI. The CDR3 loop spans 13 amino acids. Trimming removed 0 bases at V and 7 bases at J, with 6 bases between. The CDR3 DNA reads as TGTGCCAGCAGTTACTCGGCGGTTGAAAAACTGTTTTTT. Translation: CASSYSAVEKLFF.